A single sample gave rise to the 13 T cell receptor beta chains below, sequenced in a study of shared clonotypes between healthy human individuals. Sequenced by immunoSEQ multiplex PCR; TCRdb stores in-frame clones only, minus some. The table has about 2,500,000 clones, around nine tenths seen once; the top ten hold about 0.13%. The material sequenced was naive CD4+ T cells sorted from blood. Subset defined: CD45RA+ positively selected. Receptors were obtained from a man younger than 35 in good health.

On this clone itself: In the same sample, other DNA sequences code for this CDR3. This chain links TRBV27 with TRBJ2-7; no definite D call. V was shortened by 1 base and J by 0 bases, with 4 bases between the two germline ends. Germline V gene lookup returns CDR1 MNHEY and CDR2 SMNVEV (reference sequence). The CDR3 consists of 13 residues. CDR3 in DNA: TGTGCCAGCAGTTTATACGGCTCCTACGAGCAGTACTTC. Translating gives CASSLYGSYEQYF.

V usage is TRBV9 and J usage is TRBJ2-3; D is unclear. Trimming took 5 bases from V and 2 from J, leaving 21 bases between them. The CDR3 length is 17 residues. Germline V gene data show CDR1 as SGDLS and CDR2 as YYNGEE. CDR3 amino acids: CASSAKPGPQATDTQYF. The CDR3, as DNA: TGTGCCAGCAGTGCAAAGCCGGGCCCCCAGGCCACAGATACGCAGTATTTT.

CDR3 nucleotide sequence: TGTGCCAGCAGCCCTCTGAAGGAGAGCTCTGGAAACACCATATATTTT. This gives the protein CASSPLKESSGNTIYF. This chain uses TRBV7-6 with TRBJ1-3, with no clear D. From germline, CDR1 is SGHVS and CDR2 FNYEAQ. CDR3 length: 16 amino acids. Trimming removed 5 bases at V and 0 bases at J, with 14 bases between.

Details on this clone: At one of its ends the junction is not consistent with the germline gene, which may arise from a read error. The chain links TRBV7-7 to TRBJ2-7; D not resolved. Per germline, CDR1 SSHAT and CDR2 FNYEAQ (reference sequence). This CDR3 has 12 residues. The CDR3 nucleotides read TGTGCTAGCAGCCAAGAGACGTACGAGCAGTACTTC. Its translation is CASSQETYEQYF.

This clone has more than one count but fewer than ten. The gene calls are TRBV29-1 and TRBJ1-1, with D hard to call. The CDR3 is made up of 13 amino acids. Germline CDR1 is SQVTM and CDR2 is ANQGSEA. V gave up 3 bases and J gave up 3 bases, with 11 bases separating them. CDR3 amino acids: CSVDDTKDTEAFF. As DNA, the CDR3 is TGCAGCGTTGATGACACGAAAGACACTGAAGCTTTCTTT.

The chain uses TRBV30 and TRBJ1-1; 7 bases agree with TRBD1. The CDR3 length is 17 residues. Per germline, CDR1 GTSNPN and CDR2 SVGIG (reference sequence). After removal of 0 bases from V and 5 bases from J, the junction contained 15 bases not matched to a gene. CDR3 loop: CAWSVKTPGGFRTEAFF. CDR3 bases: TGTGCCTGGAGTGTTAAGACCCCAGGGGGTTTTCGGACTGAAGCTTTCTTT.

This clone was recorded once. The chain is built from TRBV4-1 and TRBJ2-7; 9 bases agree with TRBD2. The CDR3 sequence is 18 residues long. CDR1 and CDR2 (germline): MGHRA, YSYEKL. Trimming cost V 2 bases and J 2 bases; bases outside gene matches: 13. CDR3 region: CASSQLIVAGGNTYEQYF. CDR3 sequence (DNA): TGCGCCAGCAGCCAACTCATAGTGGCGGGAGGGAATACCTACGAGCAGTACTTC.

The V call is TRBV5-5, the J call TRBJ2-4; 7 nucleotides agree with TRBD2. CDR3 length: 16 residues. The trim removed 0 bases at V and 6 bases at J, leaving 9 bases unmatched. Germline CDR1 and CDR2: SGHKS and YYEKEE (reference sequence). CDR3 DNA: TGTGCCAGCAGCTTGGCCGGGGGGTTCGATGGAAACATTCAGTACTTC. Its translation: CASSLAGGFDGNIQYF. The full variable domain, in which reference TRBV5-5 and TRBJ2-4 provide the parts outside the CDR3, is DAGVTQSPTHLIKTRGQQVTLRCSPISGHKSVSWYQQVLGQGPQFIFQYYEKEERGRGNFPDRFSARQFPNYSSELNVNALLLGDSALYLCASSLAGGFDGNIQYFGAGTRLSVL.

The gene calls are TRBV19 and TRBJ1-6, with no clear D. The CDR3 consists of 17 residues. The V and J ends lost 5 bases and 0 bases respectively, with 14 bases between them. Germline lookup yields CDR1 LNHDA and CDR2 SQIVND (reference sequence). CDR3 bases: TGTGCCAGTAGTCCACTAGGCGGGAGCTCCTATAATTCACCCCTCCACTTT. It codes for CASSPLGGSSYNSPLHF.

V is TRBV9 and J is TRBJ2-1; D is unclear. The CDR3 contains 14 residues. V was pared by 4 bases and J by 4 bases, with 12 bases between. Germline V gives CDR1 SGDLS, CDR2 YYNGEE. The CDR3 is CASSPYDAYNEQFF. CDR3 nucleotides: TGTGCCAGCAGCCCGTACGACGCTTACAATGAGCAGTTCTTC.

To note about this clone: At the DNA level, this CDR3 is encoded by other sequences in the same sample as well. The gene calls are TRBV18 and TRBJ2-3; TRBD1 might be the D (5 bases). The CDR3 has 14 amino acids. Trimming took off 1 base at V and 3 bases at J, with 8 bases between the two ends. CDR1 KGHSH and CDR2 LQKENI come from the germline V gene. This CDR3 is CASSPRGTTDTQYF. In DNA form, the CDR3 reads TGTGCCAGCTCACCACGGGGCACTACAGATACGCAGTATTTT.

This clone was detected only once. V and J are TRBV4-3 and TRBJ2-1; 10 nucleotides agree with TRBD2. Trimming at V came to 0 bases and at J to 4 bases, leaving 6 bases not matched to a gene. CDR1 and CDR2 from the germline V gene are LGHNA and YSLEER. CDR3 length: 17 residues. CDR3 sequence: CASSQDRGSGRYNEQFF. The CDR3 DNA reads TGCGCCAGCAGCCAAGATCGGGGTAGCGGGAGGTACAATGAGCAGTTCTTC.

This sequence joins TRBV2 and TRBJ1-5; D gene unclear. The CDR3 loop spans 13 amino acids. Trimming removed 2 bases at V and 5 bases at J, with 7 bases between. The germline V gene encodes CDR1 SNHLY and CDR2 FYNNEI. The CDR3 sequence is CASSESGYQPQHF. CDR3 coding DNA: TGTGCCAGCAGTGAAAGTGGGTATCAGCCCCAGCATTTT.